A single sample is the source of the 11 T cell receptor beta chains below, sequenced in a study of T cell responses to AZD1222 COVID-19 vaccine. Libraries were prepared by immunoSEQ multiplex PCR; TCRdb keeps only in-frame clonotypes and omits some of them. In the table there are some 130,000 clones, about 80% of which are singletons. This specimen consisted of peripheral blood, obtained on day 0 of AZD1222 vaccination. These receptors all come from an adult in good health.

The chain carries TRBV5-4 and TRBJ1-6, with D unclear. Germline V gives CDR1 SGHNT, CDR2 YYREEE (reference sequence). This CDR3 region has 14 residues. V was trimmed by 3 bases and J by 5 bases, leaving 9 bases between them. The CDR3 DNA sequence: TGTGCCAGCAGCTACCCCCCGGATAATTCACCCCTCCACTTT. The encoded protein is CASSYPPDNSPLHF.

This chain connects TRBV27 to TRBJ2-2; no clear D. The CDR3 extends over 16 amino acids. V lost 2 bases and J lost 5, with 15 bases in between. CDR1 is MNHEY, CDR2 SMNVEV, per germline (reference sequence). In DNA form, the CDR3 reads TGTGCCAGCAGTTTAGGAGCCCGGGCTATGACCGGGGAGCTGTTTTTT. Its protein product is CASSLGARAMTGELFF.

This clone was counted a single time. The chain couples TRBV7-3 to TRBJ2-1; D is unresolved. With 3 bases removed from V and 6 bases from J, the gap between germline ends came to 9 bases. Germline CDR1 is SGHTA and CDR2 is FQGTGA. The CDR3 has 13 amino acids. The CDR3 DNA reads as TGTGCCAGCAGCTTGGGGTCAAGCAATGAGCAGTTCTTC. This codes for CASSLGSSNEQFF.

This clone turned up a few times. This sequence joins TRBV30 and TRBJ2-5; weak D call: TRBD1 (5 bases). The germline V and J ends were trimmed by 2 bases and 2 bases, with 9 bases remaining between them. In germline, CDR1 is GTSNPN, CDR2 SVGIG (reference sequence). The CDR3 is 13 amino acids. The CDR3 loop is CAWSRQGQETQYF. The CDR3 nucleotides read TGTGCCTGGAGTAGGCAGGGTCAAGAGACCCAGTACTTC.

The CDR3 reads CASSPLLEALTYGYTF. The DNA for the CDR3 is TGTGCCAGCAGTCCCCTCCTTGAGGCGCTAACCTATGGCTACACCTTC. This chain uses TRBV27 with TRBJ1-2, with D uncertain. CDR1 MNHEY and CDR2 SMNVEV come from the germline V gene (reference sequence). Trimming left V 5 bases short and J 4 bases short, with 20 bases between. CDR3 size: 16 residues.

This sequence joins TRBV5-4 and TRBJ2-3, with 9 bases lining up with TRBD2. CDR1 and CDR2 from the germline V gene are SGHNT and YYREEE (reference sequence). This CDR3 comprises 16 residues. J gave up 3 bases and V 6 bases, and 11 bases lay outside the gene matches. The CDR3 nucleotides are TGTGCCAGCACTAGGGGTGGAGCGGGGGGAACAGATACGCAGTATTTT. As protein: CASTRGGAGGTDTQYF.

The CDR3 coding sequence is TGTGCCAGCAGCGCTGCTGACAGGGCAGGGAACTATGGCTACACCTTC. Translated: CASSAADRAGNYGYTF. This chain uses TRBV28 with TRBJ1-2; 7 positions agree with TRBD1. V lost 6 bases to trimming and J lost 2 bases; unmatched junction nucleotides: 12. The CDR3 extends over 16 amino acids. Looked up from germline, CDR1 is MDHEN and CDR2 is SYDVKM.

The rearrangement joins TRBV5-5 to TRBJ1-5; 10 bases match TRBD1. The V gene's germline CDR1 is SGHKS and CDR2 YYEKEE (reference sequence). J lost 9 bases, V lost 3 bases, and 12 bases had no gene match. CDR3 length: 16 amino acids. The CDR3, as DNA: TGTGCCAGCAGCTCAGGACAGGGGGGGGTACAATGGCCCCAGCATTTT. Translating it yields CASSSGQGGVQWPQHF.

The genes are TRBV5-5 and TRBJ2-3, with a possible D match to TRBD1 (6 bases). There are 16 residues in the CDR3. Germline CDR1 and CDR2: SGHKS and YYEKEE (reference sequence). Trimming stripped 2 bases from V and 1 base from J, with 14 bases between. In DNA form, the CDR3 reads TGTGCCAGCAGCTTCGTTCTTGGACAGCGCACAGATACGCAGTATTTT. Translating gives CASSFVLGQRTDTQYF.

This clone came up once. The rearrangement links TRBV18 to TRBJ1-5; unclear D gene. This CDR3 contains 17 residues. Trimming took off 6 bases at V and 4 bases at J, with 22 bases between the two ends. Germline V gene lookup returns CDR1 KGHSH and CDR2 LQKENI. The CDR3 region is CASSSLAGADFNQPQHF. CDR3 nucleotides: TGTGCCAGCTCCTCCCTAGCCGGCGCCGACTTTAATCAGCCCCAGCATTTT.

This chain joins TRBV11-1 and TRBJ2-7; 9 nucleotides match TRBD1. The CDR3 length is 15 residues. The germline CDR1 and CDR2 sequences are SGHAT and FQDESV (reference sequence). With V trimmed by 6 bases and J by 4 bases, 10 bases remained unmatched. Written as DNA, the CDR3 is TGTGCCAGCAGGCCGGACAGGGGCACAATTTACGAGCAGTACTTC. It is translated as CASRPDRGTIYEQYF. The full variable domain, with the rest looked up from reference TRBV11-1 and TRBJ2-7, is EAEVAQSPRYKITEKSQAVAFWCDPISGHATLYWYRQILGQGPELLVQFQDESVVDDSQLPKDRFSAERLKGVDSTLKIQPAELGDSAMYLCASRPDRGTIYEQYFGPGTRLTVT.